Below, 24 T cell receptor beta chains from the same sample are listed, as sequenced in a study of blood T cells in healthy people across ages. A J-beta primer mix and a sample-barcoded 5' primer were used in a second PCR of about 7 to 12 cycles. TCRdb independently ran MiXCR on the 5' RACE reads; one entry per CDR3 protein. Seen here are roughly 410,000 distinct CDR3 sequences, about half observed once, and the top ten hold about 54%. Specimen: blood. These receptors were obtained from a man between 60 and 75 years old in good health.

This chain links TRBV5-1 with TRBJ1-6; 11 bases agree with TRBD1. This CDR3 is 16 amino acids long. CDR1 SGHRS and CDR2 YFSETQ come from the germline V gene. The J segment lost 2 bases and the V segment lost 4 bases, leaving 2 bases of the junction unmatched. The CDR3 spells CASSQGQGAYNSPLHF. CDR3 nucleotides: TGCGCCAGCAGCCAGGGACAGGGGGCCTATAATTCACCCCTCCACTTT. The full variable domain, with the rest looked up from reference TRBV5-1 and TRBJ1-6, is KAGVTQTPRYLIKTRGQQVTLSCSPISGHRSVSWYQQTPGQGLQFLFEYFSETQRNKGNFPGRFSGRQFSNSRSEMNVSTLELGDSALYLCASSQGQGAYNSPLHFGNGTRLTVT.

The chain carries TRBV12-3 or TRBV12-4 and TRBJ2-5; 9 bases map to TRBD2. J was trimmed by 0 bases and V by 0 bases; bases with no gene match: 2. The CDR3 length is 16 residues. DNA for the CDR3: TGTGCCAGCAGTTTAGCGCGGGGGGGCCACCAAGAGACCCAGTACTTC. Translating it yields CASSLARGGHQETQYF.

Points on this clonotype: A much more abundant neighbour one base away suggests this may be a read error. CDR3 DNA sequence: TGTGCCAGCAGCACTAAAAGACCGGGACTAGCGGGGCGGCCTAGCACAGATACGCAGTATTTT. Residues: CASSTKRPGLAGRPSTDTQYF. The chain links TRBV7-8 to TRBJ2-3; 13 bases are shared with TRBD2. The CDR3 spans 21 residues. The trim removed 5 bases at V and 0 bases at J, leaving 17 bases unmatched. CDR1 SGHVS and CDR2 FQNEAQ come from the germline V gene.

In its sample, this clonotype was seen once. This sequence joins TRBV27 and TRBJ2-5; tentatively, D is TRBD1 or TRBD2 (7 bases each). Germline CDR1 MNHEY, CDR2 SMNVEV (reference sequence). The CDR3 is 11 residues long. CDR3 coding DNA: TGTGCTAACCAGGGGGGGGAGACCCAGTACTTC. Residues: CANQGGETQYF.

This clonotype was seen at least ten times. The CDR3 DNA reads TGTGCCAGTAGTACGGGGACAGGGACCCACGAGCAGTACTTC. Translating it yields CASSTGTGTHEQYF. The chain is built from TRBV19 and TRBJ2-7; 9 nucleotides align to TRBD1. This CDR3 spans 14 amino acids. Trimming took 4 bases from V and 5 from J; bases not matched to a gene: 6. Germline values: CDR1 LNHDA, CDR2 SQIVND (reference sequence).

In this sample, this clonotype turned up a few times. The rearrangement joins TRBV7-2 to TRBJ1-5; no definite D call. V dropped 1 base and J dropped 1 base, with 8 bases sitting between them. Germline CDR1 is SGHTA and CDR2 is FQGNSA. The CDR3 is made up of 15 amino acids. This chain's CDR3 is CASSLVTKSNQPQHF. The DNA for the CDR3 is TGTGCCAGCAGCTTAGTTACGAAAAGCAATCAGCCCCAGCATTTT.

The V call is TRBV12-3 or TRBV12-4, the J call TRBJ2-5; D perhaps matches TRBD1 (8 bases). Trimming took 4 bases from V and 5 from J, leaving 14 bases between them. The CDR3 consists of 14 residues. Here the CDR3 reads CASSSQGGMETQYF. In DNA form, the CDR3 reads TGTGCCAGCAGTTCACAGGGGGGGATGGAGACCCAGTACTTC.

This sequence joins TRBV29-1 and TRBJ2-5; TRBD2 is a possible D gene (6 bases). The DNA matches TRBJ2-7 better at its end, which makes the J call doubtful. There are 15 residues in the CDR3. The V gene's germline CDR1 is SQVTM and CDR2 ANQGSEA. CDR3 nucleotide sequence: TGCAGCGTTGAAGATTTAGGGAGGTCCCCACGCGAGCAGTACTTC. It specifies CSVEDLGRSPREQYF.

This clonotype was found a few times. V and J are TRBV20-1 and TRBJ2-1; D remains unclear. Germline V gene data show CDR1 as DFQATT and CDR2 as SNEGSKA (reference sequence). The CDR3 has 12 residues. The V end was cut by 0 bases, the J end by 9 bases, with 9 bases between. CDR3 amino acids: CSARDHNREQFF. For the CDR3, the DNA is TGCAGTGCTAGAGATCATAATCGTGAGCAGTTCTTC.

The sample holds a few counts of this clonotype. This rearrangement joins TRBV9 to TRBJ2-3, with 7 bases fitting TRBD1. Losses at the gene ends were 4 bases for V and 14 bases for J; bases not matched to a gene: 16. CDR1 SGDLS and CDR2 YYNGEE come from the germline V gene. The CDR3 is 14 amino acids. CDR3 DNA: TGTGCCAGCAGCCCCCGCCCCGACAGGGCCCGGTGGTATTTT. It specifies CASSPRPDRARWYF.

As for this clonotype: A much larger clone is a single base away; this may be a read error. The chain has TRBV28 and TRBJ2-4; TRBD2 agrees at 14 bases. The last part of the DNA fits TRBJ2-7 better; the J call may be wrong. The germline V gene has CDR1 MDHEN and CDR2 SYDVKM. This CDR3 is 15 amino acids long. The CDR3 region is CATLPGTSGRCEQYF. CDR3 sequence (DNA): TGTGCCACCTTGCCGGGGACTAGCGGGAGATGCGAGCAGTACTTC.

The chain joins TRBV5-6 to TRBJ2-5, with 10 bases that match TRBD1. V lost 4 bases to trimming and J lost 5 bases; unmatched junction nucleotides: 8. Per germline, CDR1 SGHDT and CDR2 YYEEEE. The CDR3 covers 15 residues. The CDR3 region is CASSPGQGIRETQYF. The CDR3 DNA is TGTGCCAGCAGCCCGGGACAGGGGATAAGGGAGACCCAGTACTTC.

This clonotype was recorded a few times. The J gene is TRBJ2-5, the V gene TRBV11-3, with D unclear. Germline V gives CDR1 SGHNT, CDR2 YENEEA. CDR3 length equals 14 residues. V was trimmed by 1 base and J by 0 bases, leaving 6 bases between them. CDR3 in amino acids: CASSLGRHQETQYF. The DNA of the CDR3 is TGTGCCAGCAGCTTAGGAAGGCACCAAGAGACCCAGTACTTC. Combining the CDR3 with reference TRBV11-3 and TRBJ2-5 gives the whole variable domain EAGVVQSPRYKIIEKKQPVAFWCNPISGHNTLYWYLQNLGQGPELLIRYENEEAVDDSQLPKDRFSAERLKGVDSTLKIQPAELGDSAVYLCASSLGRHQETQYFGPGTRLLVL.

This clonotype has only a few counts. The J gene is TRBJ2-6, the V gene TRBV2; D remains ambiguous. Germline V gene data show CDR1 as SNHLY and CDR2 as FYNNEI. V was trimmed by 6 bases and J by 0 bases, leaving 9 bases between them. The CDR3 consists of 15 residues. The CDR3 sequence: CASSVHPSGANVLTF. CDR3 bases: TGTGCCAGCAGCGTACACCCCTCTGGGGCCAACGTCCTGACTTTC. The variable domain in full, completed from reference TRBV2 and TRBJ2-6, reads EPEVTQTPSHQVTQMGQEVILRCVPISNHLYFYWYRQILGQKVEFLVSFYNNEISEKSEIFDDQFSVERPDGSNFTLKIRSTKLEDSAMYFCASSVHPSGANVLTFGAGSRLTVL.

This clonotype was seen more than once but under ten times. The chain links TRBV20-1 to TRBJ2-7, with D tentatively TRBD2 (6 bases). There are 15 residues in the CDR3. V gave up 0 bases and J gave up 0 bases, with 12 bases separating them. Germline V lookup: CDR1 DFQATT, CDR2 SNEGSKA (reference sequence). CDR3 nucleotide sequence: TGCAGTGCTAGAGATGGGACTTTTAGCTCCTACGAGCAGTACTTC. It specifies CSARDGTFSSYEQYF.

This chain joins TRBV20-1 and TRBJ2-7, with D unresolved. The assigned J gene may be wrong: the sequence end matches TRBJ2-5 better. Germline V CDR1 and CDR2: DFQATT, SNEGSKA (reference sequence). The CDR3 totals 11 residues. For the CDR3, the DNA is TGCAGTGCCCCCCGATCGGAGACCCAGTACTTC. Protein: CSAPRSETQYF.

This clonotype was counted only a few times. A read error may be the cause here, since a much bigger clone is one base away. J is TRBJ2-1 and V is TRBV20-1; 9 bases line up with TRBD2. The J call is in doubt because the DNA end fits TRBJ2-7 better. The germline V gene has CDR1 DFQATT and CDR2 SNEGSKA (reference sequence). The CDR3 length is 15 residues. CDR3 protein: CSARGTSHIFNEQYF. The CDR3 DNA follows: TGCAGTGCACGAGGGACTAGCCATATATTCAATGAGCAGTACTTC.

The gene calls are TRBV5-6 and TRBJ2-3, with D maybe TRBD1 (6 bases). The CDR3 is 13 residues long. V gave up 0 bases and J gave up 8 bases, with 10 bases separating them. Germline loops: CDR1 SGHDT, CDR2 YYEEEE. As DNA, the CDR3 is TGTGCCAGCAGCTTGGGGACAGAGGGTACGCAGTATTTT. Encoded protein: CASSLGTEGTQYF.

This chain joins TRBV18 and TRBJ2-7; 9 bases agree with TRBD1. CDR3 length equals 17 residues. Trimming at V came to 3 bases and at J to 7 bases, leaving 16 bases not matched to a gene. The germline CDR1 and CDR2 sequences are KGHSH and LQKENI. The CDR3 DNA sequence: TGTGCCAGCTCACCTTTCCCGGGACAGGGTATCCGATGGGAGCAGTACTTC. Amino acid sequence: CASSPFPGQGIRWEQYF.

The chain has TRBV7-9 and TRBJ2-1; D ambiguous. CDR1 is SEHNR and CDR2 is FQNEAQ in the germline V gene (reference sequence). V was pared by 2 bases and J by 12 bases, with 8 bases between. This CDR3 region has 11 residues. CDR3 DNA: TGTGCCAGCAGCTTATTAGAATGGCAGTTCTTC. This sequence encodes CASSLLEWQFF. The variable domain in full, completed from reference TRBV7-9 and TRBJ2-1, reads DTGVSQNPRHKITKRGQNVTFRCDPISEHNRLYWYRQTLGQGPEFLTYFQNEAQLEKSRLLSDRFSAERPKGSFSTLEIQRTEQGDSAMYLCASSLLEWQFFGPGTRLTVL.

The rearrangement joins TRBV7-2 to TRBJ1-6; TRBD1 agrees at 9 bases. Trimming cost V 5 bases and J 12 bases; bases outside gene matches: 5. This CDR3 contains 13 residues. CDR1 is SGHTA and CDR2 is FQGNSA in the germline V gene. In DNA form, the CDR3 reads TGTGCCAGCAGCACAAACAGGGGGCTACCCCTCCACTTT. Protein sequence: CASSTNRGLPLHF.

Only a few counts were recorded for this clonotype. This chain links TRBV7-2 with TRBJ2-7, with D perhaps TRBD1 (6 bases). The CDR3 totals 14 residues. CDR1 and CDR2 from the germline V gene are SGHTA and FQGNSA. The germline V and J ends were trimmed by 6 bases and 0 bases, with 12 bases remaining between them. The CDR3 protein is CASRGLGGSYEQYF. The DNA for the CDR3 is TGTGCCAGCAGGGGCCTAGGGGGCTCCTACGAGCAGTACTTC.

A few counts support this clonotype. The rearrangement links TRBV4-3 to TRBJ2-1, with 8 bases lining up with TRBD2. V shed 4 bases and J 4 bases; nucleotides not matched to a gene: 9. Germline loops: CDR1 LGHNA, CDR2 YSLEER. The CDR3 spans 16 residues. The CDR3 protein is CASSPEAGVVYNEQFF. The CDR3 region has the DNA TGCGCCAGCAGCCCAGAAGCGGGAGTGGTATACAATGAGCAGTTCTTC.

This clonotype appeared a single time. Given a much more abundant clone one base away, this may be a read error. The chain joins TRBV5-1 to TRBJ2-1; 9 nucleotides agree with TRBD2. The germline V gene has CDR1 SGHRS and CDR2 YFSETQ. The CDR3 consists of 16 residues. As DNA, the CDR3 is TGCGCCAGCAGCTTGGATGGACTAGCGACTTACAATGGGCAGTTCTTC. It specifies CASSLDGLATYNGQFF.